The 30 T cell receptor beta chains presented below share a single source sample, sequenced in a study of T cell repertoires in cytomegalovirus infection. TCRdb used MiXCR to reprocess the reads, holding one entry per CDR3 protein. The profile shows about 140,000 distinct CDR3 sequences, 32% of them singletons. Which antigens these TCRs recognize remains unknown. The sample was CD8+ T cells from cultured PBMCs, taken from culture after CMV antigen stimulation. All receptors come from a human donor in good health (CMV status not recorded). Some clones in this sample may be carry-over from other donors' samples.

CDR3 bases: TGTGCCAGCAGCTCGCGATTTTCGGGGGCCTCCTACGAGCAGTACTTC. It translates to CASSSRFSGASYEQYF. The gene calls are TRBV7-8 and TRBJ2-7; D is tentatively TRBD1 or TRBD2 (6 bases each). Germline assignment: CDR1 SGHVS and CDR2 FQNEAQ. This CDR3 has 16 amino acids. V lost 4 bases and J 0 bases, leaving 16 bases between the germline ends.

At least ten counts were recorded for this clonotype. The chain recombines TRBV14 with TRBJ1-6; D is uncertain. V lost 0 bases and J lost 6, with 3 bases in between. The CDR3 spans 13 residues. The germline gives CDR1 SGHDN, CDR2 FVKESK. In DNA form, the CDR3 reads TGTGCCAGCAGCCAAGAGGGTAATTCACCCCTCCACTTT. Residues: CASSQEGNSPLHF.

This rearrangement joins TRBV2 to TRBJ2-7, with 8 bases fitting TRBD2. This CDR3 region has 15 residues. Germline CDR1 and CDR2: SNHLY and FYNNEI. V trimming: 5 bases; J trimming: 0 bases; junction bases outside the gene matches: 6. The CDR3 DNA reads TGTGCCAGCAGTTATAGCGGGGTGAGCTCCTACGAGCAGTACTTC. Its protein is CASSYSGVSSYEQYF.

This clonotype was recorded many times. The V call is TRBV6-1, the J call TRBJ2-1; TRBD2 matches at 12 bases. Germline lookup yields CDR1 MNHNS and CDR2 SASEGT. The V gene end was trimmed by 7 bases and the J gene end by 4 bases; junction bases not matched to a gene: 5. The CDR3 is 15 amino acids. The CDR3 region has the DNA TGTGCCAGCATCTCGACTAGCGGGGGTTACAATGAGCAGTTCTTC. It translates to CASISTSGGYNEQFF.

The gene calls are TRBV19 and TRBJ2-3; possibly TRBD2 for D (5 bases). Trimming pared 9 bases from V and 3 bases from J, leaving 19 bases between. The CDR3 has 15 residues. From germline, CDR1 is LNHDA and CDR2 SQIVND (reference sequence). The CDR3 DNA follows: TGTGCCAGCTCAACCGGACTTTCAGTTACAGATACGCAGTATTTT. This translates into CASSTGLSVTDTQYF.

This chain links TRBV12-3 or TRBV12-4 with TRBJ2-1; 8 positions agree with TRBD2. CDR3 size: 15 residues. The ends lost 6 bases at V and 7 bases at J; junction bases unmatched: 11. The CDR3 DNA follows: TGTGCCAGCAGAACCGCGGGGGGCACGGGGAATGAGCAGTTCTTC. As protein: CASRTAGGTGNEQFF.

J is TRBJ2-2 and V is TRBV12-3 or TRBV12-4; D is ambiguous. Trimming took 5 bases from V and 7 from J, leaving 11 bases between them. The length of the CDR3 is 13 residues. The CDR3 sequence: CASSQVLGGELFF. The CDR3 bases are TGTGCCAGCAGTCAAGTACTGGGCGGGGAGCTGTTTTTT.

This clonotype was recorded a few times. CDR3 loop: CASSLDGLVGETQYF. The CDR3 coding sequence is TGTGCCAGCAGCTTAGATGGCCTAGTGGGAGAGACCCAGTACTTC. The J gene is TRBJ2-5, the V gene TRBV11-1; D not certain. The CDR3 covers 15 residues. CDR1 and CDR2 (germline): SGHAT, FQDESV (reference sequence). The V and J ends lost 1 base and 4 bases respectively, with 13 bases between them.

This clonotype was recorded a few times. The chain uses TRBV7-8 and TRBJ1-5; D gene unclear. From germline, CDR1 is SGHVS and CDR2 FQNEAQ. This CDR3 comprises 14 residues. The ends were cut back, 1 base at V and 6 bases at J, with 10 bases in the middle. CDR3 DNA: TGTGCCAGCAGCTTAGGGCAGTATCTTCAGCCCCAGCATTTT. Its protein is CASSLGQYLQPQHF.

This clonotype was seen repeatedly, ten times or more. The chain links TRBV27 to TRBJ2-1, with 11 positions matching TRBD2. CDR1 MNHEY and CDR2 SMNVEV come from the germline V gene (reference sequence). This CDR3 comprises 15 residues. With V trimmed by 6 bases and J by 2 bases, 3 bases remained unmatched. The CDR3 sequence: CASSLAGGPYNEQFF. As DNA, the CDR3 is TGTGCCAGCAGCTTAGCGGGGGGGCCCTACAATGAGCAGTTCTTC.

This clonotype was counted a few times. V usage is TRBV6-1 and J usage is TRBJ2-7; perhaps TRBD2 as D (6 bases). Germline V CDR1 and CDR2: MNHNS, SASEGT. This CDR3 region has 16 residues. With 0 bases removed from V and 3 bases from J, the gap between germline ends came to 15 bases. The CDR3 DNA reads as TGTGCCAGCAGTGAAGCGCGGGGATACGCGGACTACGAGCAGTACTTC. Translation: CASSEARGYADYEQYF.

This clonotype occurred many times. The rearrangement joins TRBV7-3 to TRBJ1-3, with D uncertain. Between the trimmed V and J ends, which lost 1 base and 1 base, there was a span of 14 bases. The length of the CDR3 is 17 residues. CDR1 is SGHTA and CDR2 is FQGTGA in the germline V gene. The CDR3 reads CASSLNTRLGSGNTIYF. CDR3 nucleotide sequence: TGTGCCAGCAGCTTAAATACAAGGTTAGGATCTGGAAACACCATATATTTT.

The chain couples TRBV7-9 to TRBJ1-1, with D possibly TRBD1 on 6 matching bases. The CDR3 totals 13 residues. V lost 5 bases to trimming and J lost 6 bases, with 13 bases between them. Germline V gene data show CDR1 as SEHNR and CDR2 as FQNEAQ (reference sequence). The CDR3 bases are TGTGCCAGCAGCGGGTGGACAGAGGCTGAAGCTTTCTTT. Protein: CASSGWTEAEAFF. Combining the CDR3 with reference TRBV7-9 and TRBJ1-1 gives the whole variable domain DTGVSQNPRHKITKRGQNVTFRCDPISEHNRLYWYRQTLGQGPEFLTYFQNEAQLEKSRLLSDRFSAERPKGSFSTLEIQRTEQGDSAMYLCASSGWTEAEAFFGQGTRLTVV.

The V and J genes are TRBV4-1 and TRBJ2-1, with D perhaps TRBD1 or TRBD2 (6 bases each). The germline V gene encodes CDR1 MGHRA and CDR2 YSYEKL. Trimming left V 5 bases short and J 8 bases short, with 19 bases between. CDR3 length equals 15 residues. The DNA for the CDR3 is TGCGCCAGCAGCACTACTCCTACTAGGGGGGATGAGCAGTTCTTC. This codes for CASSTTPTRGDEQFF.

This clonotype occurred many times. The V call is TRBV6-1, the J call TRBJ2-7; D not certain. The germline V gene encodes CDR1 MNHNS and CDR2 SASEGT. V dropped 6 bases and J dropped 4 bases, with 13 bases sitting between them. There are 13 residues in the CDR3. This chain's CDR3 is CASRAPLGYEQYF. The CDR3 DNA reads TGTGCCAGCAGGGCCCCTCTGGGGTACGAGCAGTACTTC.

The chain combines TRBV7-6 with TRBJ2-1, with TRBD2 identical over 13 bases. CDR3 length: 17 amino acids. Per the germline V gene, CDR1 is SGHVS and CDR2 is FNYEAQ. V lost 3 bases to trimming and J lost 5 bases; unmatched junction nucleotides: 7. For the CDR3, the DNA is TGTGCCAGCAGCTTGGGACTAGCGGGACCGCTCCACAATGAGCAGTTCTTC. Translating gives CASSLGLAGPLHNEQFF. The full variable domain, completed using reference TRBV7-6 and TRBJ2-1, is GAGVSQSPRYKVTKRGQDVALRCDPISGHVSLYWYRQALGQGPEFLTYFNYEAQQDKSGLPNDRFSAERPEGSISTLTIQRTEQRDSAMYRCASSLGLAGPLHNEQFFGPGTRLTVL.

In this sample, this clonotype turned up many times. This chain uses TRBV19 with TRBJ2-7; D may be TRBD2 (5 bases). The V gene lost 2 bases and the J gene lost 5 bases, with 16 bases spanning the gap. The CDR3 is 15 residues long. The germline V gene encodes CDR1 LNHDA and CDR2 SQIVND (reference sequence). The CDR3: CASSITPGNMNEQYF. CDR3 sequence (DNA): TGTGCCAGTAGTATAACTCCCGGGAATATGAACGAGCAGTACTTC. Full variable domain (rest looked up from reference TRBV19 and TRBJ2-7): DGGITQSPKYLFRKEGQNVTLSCEQNLNHDAMYWYRQDPGQGLRLIYYSQIVNDFQKGDIAEGYSVSREKKESFPLTVTSAQKNPTAFYLCASSITPGNMNEQYFGPGTRLTVT.

The chain uses TRBV4-1 and TRBJ1-2; possible D gene TRBD1, 5 bases. Germline assignment: CDR1 MGHRA and CDR2 YSYEKL. Trimming removed 4 bases at V and 14 bases at J, with 20 bases between. This CDR3 has 13 amino acids. The CDR3 DNA reads as TGCGCCAGCAGCCGGGGGTTGGGGGGTGAAGGGACCTTC. Translating gives CASSRGLGGEGTF.

This clonotype was picked up a small number of times. As DNA, the CDR3 is TGCGCCAGCAGCCAATTCCCGGACGAGGAGACCCAGTACTTC. Protein: CASSQFPDEETQYF. The rearrangement joins TRBV4-1 to TRBJ2-5; D unresolved. Trimming cost V 2 bases and J 5 bases, with 12 bases left between them. The CDR3 spans 14 residues. Germline CDR1 MGHRA, CDR2 YSYEKL.

V and J are TRBV2 and TRBJ2-7; D is unresolved. The CDR3 is made up of 13 amino acids. The V gene's germline CDR1 is SNHLY and CDR2 FYNNEI. The V and J ends lost 10 bases and 0 bases respectively, with 13 bases between them. The CDR3 sequence: CATTRSTSYEQYF. CDR3 bases: TGTGCCACCACTCGGAGCACCTCCTACGAGCAGTACTTC.

This clonotype was recorded a few times. This sequence joins TRBV19 and TRBJ2-1, with D tentatively TRBD2 (6 bases). Germline CDR1 reads LNHDA; CDR2 reads SQIVND (reference sequence). V shed 8 bases and J shed 4 bases, with 12 bases lying between them. The CDR3 runs to 13 residues. CDR3 DNA sequence: TGTGCCAGTCAAACCGGGACTTACAATGAGCAGTTCTTC. Encoded protein: CASQTGTYNEQFF.

This clonotype appeared a few times. This chain links TRBV12-3 or TRBV12-4 with TRBJ2-7, with TRBD1 matching 8 bases. The V gene end was trimmed by 7 bases and the J gene end by 3 bases; junction bases not matched to a gene: 8. The CDR3 runs 14 residues. DNA of the CDR3: TGTGCCAGCAATACGGGCGGACAGGGCTACGAGCAGTACTTC. It codes for CASNTGGQGYEQYF.

This clonotype was observed many times. In DNA form, the CDR3 reads TGTGCCAGCAGTCAGGAGATCGCTTCCACAGATACGCAGTATTTT. Translated: CASSQEIASTDTQYF. The rearrangement uses TRBV12-3 or TRBV12-4 and TRBJ2-3; no definite D call. The CDR3 is 15 amino acids. V lost 5 bases, J lost 2 bases, and 14 bases lay in between.

The chain uses TRBV6-6 and TRBJ1-6; D gene unclear. V lost 5 bases and J 5 bases, leaving 13 bases between the germline ends. The CDR3 length is 15 residues. CDR1 and CDR2 (germline): MNHNY, SVGAGI (reference sequence). CDR3 DNA: TGTGCCAGCAGTCGGGAGGCACCGAATAATTCACCCCTCCACTTT. The encoded protein is CASSREAPNNSPLHF.

This clonotype occurred many times. The gene calls are TRBV6-6 and TRBJ2-3; 8 bases line up with TRBD2. The V gene's germline CDR1 is MNHNY and CDR2 SVGAGI (reference sequence). The CDR3 length is 17 residues. Germline trimming cut 2 bases from V and 0 bases from J; bases unmatched to any gene: 7. CDR3 in amino acids: CASSYPRGGPSTDTQYF. In DNA form, the CDR3 reads TGTGCCAGCAGTTACCCCCGCGGGGGGCCTAGCACAGATACGCAGTATTTT.

This clonotype was detected many times. The genes are TRBV7-2 and TRBJ2-2; D uncertain. Per germline, CDR1 SGHTA and CDR2 FQGNSA. The CDR3 is 14 amino acids. The ends were cut back, 0 bases at V and 3 bases at J, with 5 bases in the middle. Here the CDR3 DNA reads TGTGCCAGCAGCTTAGCCCGATACACCGGGGAGCTGTTTTTT. As protein: CASSLARYTGELFF. Full variable domain (missing parts from reference TRBV7-2 and TRBJ2-2): GAGVSQSPSNKVTEKGKDVELRCDPISGHTALYWYRQSLGQGLEFLIYFQGNSAPDKSGLPSDRFSAERTGGSVSTLTIQRTQQEDSAVYLCASSLARYTGELFFGEGSRLTVL.

This clonotype was counted a few times. The V gene is TRBV7-2, the J gene TRBJ2-1, with 10 bases identical to TRBD2. The V gene's germline CDR1 is SGHTA and CDR2 FQGNSA. CDR3 length: 12 residues. V was pared by 5 bases and J by 10 bases, with 2 bases of the junction left unmatched. The CDR3 coding sequence is TGTGCCAGCAGCCCGACTAGCGGGGAGCAGTTCTTC. Encoded protein: CASSPTSGEQFF. Full variable domain (rest looked up from reference TRBV7-2 and TRBJ2-1): GAGVSQSPSNKVTEKGKDVELRCDPISGHTALYWYRQSLGQGLEFLIYFQGNSAPDKSGLPSDRFSAERTGGSVSTLTIQRTQQEDSAVYLCASSPTSGEQFFGPGTRLTVL.

This rearrangement joins TRBV6-5 to TRBJ1-5, with D possibly being TRBD1 (6 bases). In germline, CDR1 is MNHEY, CDR2 SVGAGI. V lost 6 bases, J lost 0 bases, and 18 bases lay in between. CDR3 length: 17 amino acids. In DNA, the CDR3 is TGTGCCAGCAGAAGGCGCACCCTAGGGGGTAGCAATCAGCCCCAGCATTTT. Protein sequence: CASRRRTLGGSNQPQHF.

This clonotype was seen only a few times. The chain joins TRBV7-7 to TRBJ1-5; D is unresolved. Trimming pared 8 bases from V and 0 bases from J, leaving 17 bases between. Germline V gene sequence: CDR1 SSHAT, CDR2 FNYEAQ (reference sequence). This CDR3 contains 16 residues. The CDR3 nucleotides are TGTGCCAGCGGGTGCCATTTATCAGATAGCAATCAGCCCCAGCATTTT. The encoded protein is CASGCHLSDSNQPQHF. The variable domain in full, with the rest retrieved from reference TRBV7-7 and TRBJ1-5, is GAGVSQSPRYKVTKRGQDVTLRCDPISSHATLYWYQQALGQGPEFLTYFNYEAQPDKSGLPSDRFSAERPEGSISTLTIQRTEQRDSAMYRCASGCHLSDSNQPQHFGDGTRLSIL.

V is TRBV3-1 and J is TRBJ2-1; weak D call: TRBD2 (8 bases). CDR1 LGHDT and CDR2 YNNKEL come from the germline V gene (reference sequence). The CDR3 is 17 residues long. Trimming shortened V by 3 bases and J by 9 bases, and 24 bases separated the two germline ends. The CDR3: CASSHGYSGAGGGEQFF. The CDR3 DNA is TGTGCCAGCAGCCACGGATATAGCGGGGCAGGGGGGGGTGAGCAGTTCTTC.